This T cell receptor beta chain was obtained from a study of blood T cell repertoires in COVID-19. Looking at the study overall: Researchers got acute and convalescent COVID-19 samples from the United States, Italy and Spain. T cells, B-cell-depleted T cells, or PBMCs supplied cDNA or gDNA.

In the original analysis: Amplification with reference gene primers provided the estimates of nucleated cell counts. The table came from immunoSEQ multiplex PCR; TCRdb's copy has only in-frame clones and leaves some out. V, J and clone size are taken as reported in that table, and D and trimming were inferred from the DNA itself. This table has more than 110,000 clones, around 80% appearing once. The CDR3 totals 17 residues. V lost 3 bases and J lost 3, with 20 bases in between. The receptor was derived from a human donor in a cohort sampled during active COVID-19. The sample was peripheral blood. The gene calls are TRBV23-1 and TRBJ1-2; D might be TRBD1 (5 bases). TRBV23-1 is treated as an ORF (open reading frame) with a function not yet certain. Written as DNA, the CDR3 is TGCGCCAGCAGTCATCCACAGGCCCCGAACTTGGACTATGGCTACACCTTC. It is translated as CASSHPQAPNLDYGYTF.